The clone carrying this T cell receptor beta chain was seen many times. Antigen specificity is unknown. The sample originates from a study of Graves' ophthalmopathy and Graves' hyperthyroidism. Study summary: Ahead of any treatment, peripheral blood was obtained at the initial diagnosis. Study-wide results and caveats: A model built from 13 signatures distinguished ophthalmopathy from stable hyperthyroidism with approximately 89% sensitivity and approximately 80% specificity.

The evidence that diagnosis relied on was clinical symptoms, serum thyroxine, TRAb, thyroid ultrasound and orbital computed tomography. TCR beta CDR3 regions were amplified from RNA transcripts. HTBI-primed first-round RT-PCR preceded second-round multiplex PCR. Each CDR3 protein is one row after TCRdb ran MiXCR on the multiplex PCR reads. Of fewer than 350,000 distinct CDR3 sequences listed, roughly 15% are singletons. There are 17 residues in the CDR3. Trimming cost V 5 bases and J 2 bases, with 16 bases left between them. Germline lookup yields CDR1 SGHAT and CDR2 FQNNGV. The chain has TRBV11-2 and TRBJ2-6, with a weak D call TRBD1 (7 bases). The receptor was isolated from an adult man with Graves' ophthalmopathy. Input material: peripheral blood. The chain's CDR3 is CASSQGQGGTGANVLTF. The DNA for the CDR3 is TGTGCCAGCAGCCAAGGGCAGGGGGGAACTGGGGCCAACGTCCTGACTTTC.